One sample yielded the 22 T cell receptor beta chains listed below, sequenced in a study of T cells in localized non-small cell lung cancer (dated by TCRdb to 2018 to 2021). Library preparation was by the immunoSEQ multiplex PCR assay. TCRdb obtained this table from immuneACCESS and retained in-frame rearrangements with V and J assigned. These tables miss some clones; where compared with another copy, unresolved V genes account for less than half of the shortfall, and the remainder is unexplained. For this sample there are fewer than 20,000 clones; around 89% appear just once. About a quarter of the sample is held by the ten biggest clonotypes. The sequencing used peripheral blood, collected before any cancer treatment. All receptors come from an older female donor with stage III squamous cell lung carcinoma.

The rearrangement joins TRBV10-3 to TRBJ2-2; TRBD2 aligns across 15 bases. Germline trimming cut 3 bases from V and 2 bases from J; bases unmatched to any gene: 4. The CDR3 consists of 18 residues. Germline CDR1 reads ENHRY; CDR2 reads SYGVKD. CDR3 sequence reads: CAISDWGLAGGNTGELFF. The CDR3 nucleotides are TGTGCCATCAGTGATTGGGGACTAGCGGGGGGAAACACCGGGGAGCTGTTTTTT.

The gene calls are TRBV5-1 and TRBJ2-7; unclear D gene. The germline V gene has CDR1 SGHRS and CDR2 YFSETQ. The CDR3 is 12 residues long. Trimming shortened V by 0 bases and J by 5 bases, and 6 bases separated the two germline ends. The CDR3 DNA sequence: TGCGCCAGCAGCTTGGGCGCGAACGAGCAGTACTTC. As protein: CASSLGANEQYF.

The sample holds one count of this clone. The gene calls are TRBV6-1 and TRBJ2-1; 10 nucleotides agree with TRBD1. V trimming: 6 bases; J trimming: 8 bases; junction bases outside the gene matches: 1. The germline gives CDR1 MNHNS, CDR2 SASEGT. This CDR3 is built from 12 residues. The CDR3 loop reads CASRDRGDEQFF. CDR3 coding DNA: TGTGCCAGCAGGGACAGGGGGGATGAGCAGTTCTTC.

The chain carries TRBV4-1 and TRBJ2-1; D not resolved. Trimming took off 0 bases at V and 10 bases at J, with 10 bases between the two ends. This CDR3 spans 13 amino acids. The germline V gene has CDR1 MGHRA and CDR2 YSYEKL. Here the CDR3 DNA reads TGCGCCAGCAGCCAAGATCGTTCCAGGGAGCAGTTCTTC. Amino acid sequence: CASSQDRSREQFF.

The gene calls are TRBV25-1 and TRBJ1-1, with a weak D call TRBD1 (6 bases). Germline CDR1 and CDR2: MGHDK and SYGVNS. The length of the CDR3 is 14 residues. With 3 bases removed from V and 10 bases from J, the gap between germline ends came to 18 bases. CDR3 loop: CASSDLTSDRRAFF. As DNA, the CDR3 is TGTGCCAGCAGTGATCTAACCTCGGACAGAAGAGCTTTCTTT.

J is TRBJ1-1 and V is TRBV19; D call uncertain. Germline V gene lookup returns CDR1 LNHDA and CDR2 SQIVND (reference sequence). The CDR3 totals 13 residues. V was pared by 7 bases and J by 5 bases, with 14 bases between. Here the CDR3 DNA reads TGTGCCAGTATGCAGGTCCGCGGTACTGAAGCTTTCTTT. Residues: CASMQVRGTEAFF.

The chain is built from TRBV15 and TRBJ2-3, with TRBD2 matching over 7 bases. Germline-derived CDR1 and CDR2 are LNHNV and YYDKDF (reference sequence). Trimming at V came to 2 bases and at J to 1 base, leaving 6 bases not matched to a gene. This CDR3 region has 16 residues. The CDR3 is CATSRPAGWGTDTQYF. The CDR3 bases are TGTGCCACCAGCAGACCAGCGGGGTGGGGCACAGATACGCAGTATTTT.

This sequence joins TRBV28 and TRBJ1-5, with a tentative D call TRBD1 (6 bases). V was pared by 6 bases and J by 0 bases, with 12 bases between. This CDR3 is built from 15 residues. Germline V gene sequence: CDR1 MDHEN, CDR2 SYDVKM. The CDR3 DNA follows: TGTGCCAGCAGCTACAGGGAGACTAGCAATCAGCCCCAGCATTTT. This codes for CASSYRETSNQPQHF.

The chain is built from TRBV2 and TRBJ2-1; 8 nucleotides match TRBD1. The CDR3 is made up of 15 amino acids. V shed 5 bases, J shed 0 bases, and the junction held 3 bases outside the gene matches. Germline assignment: CDR1 SNHLY and CDR2 FYNNEI. CDR3 sequence (DNA): TGTGCCAGCAGTCAAACAGGGGGCTCCTACAATGAGCAGTTCTTC. It encodes CASSQTGGSYNEQFF.

V usage is TRBV27 and J usage is TRBJ1-1; 9 bases align to TRBD1. Germline V gene lookup returns CDR1 MNHEY and CDR2 SMNVEV (reference sequence). The CDR3 runs to 15 residues. With V trimmed by 5 bases and J by 3 bases, 7 bases remained unmatched. The CDR3 loop is CASSRRQGGDTEAFF. CDR3 nucleotide sequence: TGTGCCAGCAGTCGACGACAGGGGGGCGACACTGAAGCTTTCTTT.

The J gene is TRBJ2-1, the V gene TRBV5-1; TRBD2 matches 8 bases. The CDR3 spans 12 residues. The trim removed 2 bases at V and 9 bases at J, leaving 1 base unmatched. Germline V gives CDR1 SGHRS, CDR2 YFSETQ. CDR3 sequence reads: CASSLSGSEQFF. CDR3 nucleotide sequence: TGCGCCAGCAGCTTAAGCGGGAGTGAGCAGTTCTTC.

To note about this clone: An end of the junction differs from the germline gene, which may be a read error. The V and J genes are TRBV7-7 and TRBJ2-1; D is possibly TRBD2 (7 bases). The CDR3 is made up of 14 amino acids. From germline, CDR1 is SSHAT and CDR2 FNYEAQ (reference sequence). The CDR3 nucleotides are TGTGCTAGCAGCCTGGAAGGCGGGGGCCGTGAGCAGTTCTTC. It codes for CASSLEGGGREQFF.

About this clone: The junction departs from germline at one end; a sequencing error may be responsible. V and J are TRBV7-2 and TRBJ2-2; D assignment may be TRBD1 or TRBD2 (5 bases each). CDR3 size: 13 residues. Germline-derived CDR1 and CDR2 are SGHTA and FQGNSA. The CDR3, as DNA: TGTGCCAGCAGCTCAGGGACGGCTGGGGCGCTGTTTTTT. Its translation is CASSSGTAGALFF.

The rearrangement links TRBV10-3 to TRBJ2-7, with 8 positions matching TRBD2. With V trimmed by 0 bases and J by 3 bases, 13 bases remained unmatched. The V gene's germline CDR1 is ENHRY and CDR2 SYGVKD. The CDR3 loop spans 18 amino acids. The CDR3 sequence: CAISESSNGLALGYEQYF. In DNA form, the CDR3 reads TGTGCCATCAGTGAGTCGAGTAACGGACTAGCATTAGGCTACGAGCAGTACTTC.

The CDR3 DNA follows: TGTGCCAGCAGTTATGTTCAAGAGACCCAGTACTTC. It codes for CASSYVQETQYF. V usage is TRBV6-6 and J usage is TRBJ2-5; D unclear. V was shortened by 3 bases and J by 2 bases, with 4 bases between the two germline ends. This CDR3 is 12 amino acids long. Germline CDR1 MNHNY, CDR2 SVGAGI (reference sequence).

This clone was seen a handful of times. V usage is TRBV25-1 and J usage is TRBJ2-1, with D maybe TRBD1 (6 bases). The CDR3 is 15 residues long. Germline CDR1 reads MGHDK; CDR2 reads SYGVNS. Trimming took 3 bases from V and 5 from J, leaving 14 bases between them. This chain's CDR3 is CASSDPGTPNNEQFF. The CDR3, as DNA: TGTGCCAGCAGTGACCCCGGGACACCTAACAATGAGCAGTTCTTC.

The J gene is TRBJ2-5, the V gene TRBV6-6; 7 positions agree with TRBD2. The CDR3 has 16 residues. CDR1 and CDR2 (germline): MNHNY, SVGAGI (reference sequence). The J segment lost 5 bases and the V segment lost 0 bases, leaving 9 bases of the junction unmatched. The CDR3 nucleotides read TGTGCCAGCAGTTACTCTGGGGCGGGAGTAGAGGAGACCCAGTACTTC. Translated: CASSYSGAGVEETQYF.

This chain connects TRBV21-1 to TRBJ1-1; the tabulated D call, TRBD1, remains unverified against the DNA. TRBV21-1 is a pseudogene. The CDR3 loop spans 16 amino acids. The CDR3 bases are TGTGCCAGCAGCCCATATTCCGACAGGACAAACACTGAAGCTTTCTTT. It translates to CASSPYSDRTNTEAFF.

This chain connects TRBV5-1 to TRBJ2-2; a possible D gene is TRBD2 (6 bases). The CDR3 totals 15 residues. V dropped 9 bases and J dropped 1 base, with 16 bases sitting between them. The germline V gene has CDR1 SGHRS and CDR2 YFSETQ. CDR3 residues: CATGSGDKNTGELFF. Written as DNA, the CDR3 is TGCGCCACCGGGTCGGGGGATAAGAACACCGGGGAGCTGTTTTTT.

V gene TRBV10-3 combines with J gene TRBJ1-1; D ambiguous. Germline-derived CDR1 and CDR2 are ENHRY and SYGVKD. This CDR3 region has 11 residues. With 3 bases removed from V and 7 bases from J, the gap between germline ends came to 6 bases. CDR3 loop: CAISDGYEAFF. Here the CDR3 DNA reads TGTGCCATCAGTGATGGGTATGAAGCTTTCTTT.

CDR3 nucleotides: TGTGCCAGCAGTCCCTCGACTAGTGCCTACGAGCAGTACTTC. Its protein product is CASSPSTSAYEQYF. This sequence joins TRBV27 and TRBJ2-7; TRBD2 might be the D (6 bases). The CDR3 covers 14 residues. V shed 5 bases and J shed 2 bases, with 13 bases lying between them. Germline values: CDR1 MNHEY, CDR2 SMNVEV (reference sequence).

The rearrangement links TRBV7-6 to TRBJ2-7; 7 bases are shared with TRBD2. CDR1 is SGHVS and CDR2 is FNYEAQ in the germline V gene. This CDR3 comprises 14 residues. V lost 2 bases, J lost 2 bases, and 3 bases stayed unmatched. CDR3 nucleotides: TGTGCCAGCAGCTTACTAGCGGAGACCTACGAGCAGTACTTC. It is translated as CASSLLAETYEQYF.